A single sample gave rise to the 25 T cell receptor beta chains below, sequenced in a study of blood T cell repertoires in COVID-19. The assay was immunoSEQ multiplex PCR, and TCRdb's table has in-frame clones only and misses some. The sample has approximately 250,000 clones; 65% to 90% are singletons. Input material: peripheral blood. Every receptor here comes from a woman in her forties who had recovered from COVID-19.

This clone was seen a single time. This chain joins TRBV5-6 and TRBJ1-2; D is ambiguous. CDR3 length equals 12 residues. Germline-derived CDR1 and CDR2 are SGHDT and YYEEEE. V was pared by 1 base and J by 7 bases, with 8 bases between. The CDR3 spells CASSLYSLGYTF. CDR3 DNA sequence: TGTGCCAGCAGCTTGTACTCACTTGGCTACACCTTC.

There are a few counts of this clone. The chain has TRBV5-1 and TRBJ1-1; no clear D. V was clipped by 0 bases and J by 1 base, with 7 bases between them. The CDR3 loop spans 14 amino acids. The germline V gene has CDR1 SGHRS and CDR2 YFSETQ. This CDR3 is CASSLEGRNTEAFF. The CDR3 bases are TGCGCCAGCAGCTTGGAAGGGAGGAACACTGAAGCTTTCTTT.

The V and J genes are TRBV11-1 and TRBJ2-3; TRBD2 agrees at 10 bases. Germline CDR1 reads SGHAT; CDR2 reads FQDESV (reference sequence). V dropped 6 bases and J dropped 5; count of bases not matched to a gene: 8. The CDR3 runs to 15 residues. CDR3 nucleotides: TGTGCCAGCAGGTCCAGCGGGGGGGCCTTAGATACGCAGTATTTT. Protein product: CASRSSGGALDTQYF.

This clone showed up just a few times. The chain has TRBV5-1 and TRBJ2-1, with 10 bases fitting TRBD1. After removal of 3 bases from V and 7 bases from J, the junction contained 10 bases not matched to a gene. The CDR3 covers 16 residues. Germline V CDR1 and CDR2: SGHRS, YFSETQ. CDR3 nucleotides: TGCGCCAGCAGCTGGCCGAGGACAGGGGGTATGAATGAGCAGTTCTTC. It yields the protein CASSWPRTGGMNEQFF.

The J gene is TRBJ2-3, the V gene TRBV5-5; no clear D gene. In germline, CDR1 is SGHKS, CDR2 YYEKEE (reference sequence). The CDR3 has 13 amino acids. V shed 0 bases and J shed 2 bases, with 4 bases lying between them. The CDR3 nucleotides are TGTGCCAGCAGCTTGGAGCACACAGATACGCAGTATTTT. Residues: CASSLEHTDTQYF.

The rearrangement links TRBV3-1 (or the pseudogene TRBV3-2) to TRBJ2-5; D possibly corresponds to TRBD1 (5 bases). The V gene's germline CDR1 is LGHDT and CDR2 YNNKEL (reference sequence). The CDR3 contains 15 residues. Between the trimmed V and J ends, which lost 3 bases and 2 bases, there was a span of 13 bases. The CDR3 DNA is TGTGCCAGCAGCCACGGCACAGGTCTACAAGAGACCCAGTACTTC. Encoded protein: CASSHGTGLQETQYF.

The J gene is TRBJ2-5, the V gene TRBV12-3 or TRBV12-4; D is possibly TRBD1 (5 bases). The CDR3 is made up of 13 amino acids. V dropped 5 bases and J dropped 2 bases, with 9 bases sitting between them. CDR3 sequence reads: CASSRTSQETQYF. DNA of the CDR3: TGTGCCAGCAGTCGGACAAGTCAAGAGACCCAGTACTTC.

CDR3 sequence: CASSFSGQINYGYTF. In DNA, the CDR3 is TGTGCCAGCAGTTTCTCGGGACAGATCAACTATGGCTACACCTTC. The chain recombines TRBV27 with TRBJ1-2, with 7 positions matching TRBD1. The CDR3 has 15 residues. Germline trimming cut 3 bases from V and 2 bases from J; bases unmatched to any gene: 6. In germline, CDR1 is MNHEY, CDR2 SMNVEV (reference sequence).

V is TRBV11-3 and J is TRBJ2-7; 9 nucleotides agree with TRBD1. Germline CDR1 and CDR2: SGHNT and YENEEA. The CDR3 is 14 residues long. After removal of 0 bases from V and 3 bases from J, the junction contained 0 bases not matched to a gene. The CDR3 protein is CASSLEDRGYEQYF. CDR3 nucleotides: TGTGCCAGCAGCTTAGAGGACAGGGGCTACGAGCAGTACTTC.

The CDR3 reads CAWSDGSGGAGEQFF. In DNA form, the CDR3 reads TGTGCCTGGAGTGACGGTAGCGGGGGGGCCGGGGAGCAGTTCTTC. V and J are TRBV30 and TRBJ2-1; TRBD2 agrees at 11 bases. CDR1 is GTSNPN, CDR2 SVGIG, per germline (reference sequence). The CDR3 runs to 15 residues. Unmatched junction bases numbered 9, after V lost 1 base and J lost 10 bases.

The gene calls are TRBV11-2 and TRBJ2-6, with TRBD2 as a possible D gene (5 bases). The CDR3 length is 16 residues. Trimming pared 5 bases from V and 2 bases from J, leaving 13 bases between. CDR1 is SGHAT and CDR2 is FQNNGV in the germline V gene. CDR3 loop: CASSTLSAPGANVLTF. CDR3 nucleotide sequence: TGTGCCAGCAGCACCCTTAGCGCGCCTGGGGCCAACGTCCTGACTTTC. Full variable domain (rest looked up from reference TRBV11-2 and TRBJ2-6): EAGVAQSPRYKIIEKRQSVAFWCNPISGHATLYWYQQILGQGPKLLIQFQNNGVVDDSQLPKDRFSAERLKGVDSTLKIQPAKLEDSAVYLCASSTLSAPGANVLTFGAGSRLTVL.

The CDR3 loop reads CASSSGGASAGELFF. CDR3 coding DNA: TGTGCCAGCAGTAGCGGGGGGGCCTCCGCCGGGGAGCTGTTTTTT. The chain recombines TRBV7-3 with TRBJ2-2, with 11 bases matching TRBD2. From germline, CDR1 is SGHTA and CDR2 FQGTGA. The CDR3 sequence is 15 residues long. Trimming removed 6 bases from V and 6 bases from J; junction bases left unmatched: 6.

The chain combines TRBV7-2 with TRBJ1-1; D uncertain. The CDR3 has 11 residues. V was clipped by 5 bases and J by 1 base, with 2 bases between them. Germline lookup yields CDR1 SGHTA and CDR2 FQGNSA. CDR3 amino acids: CASSQNTEAFF. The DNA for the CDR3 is TGTGCCAGCAGCCAGAACACTGAAGCTTTCTTT.

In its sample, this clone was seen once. Here the CDR3 DNA reads TGTGCCAGCAGTGATTGGGGCCACACCATATATTTT. Translating it yields CASSDWGHTIYF. The chain employs TRBV6-1 and TRBJ1-3; possibly TRBD1 for D (5 bases). This CDR3 spans 12 amino acids. Trimming pared 3 bases from V and 8 bases from J, leaving 8 bases between. The germline V gene encodes CDR1 MNHNS and CDR2 SASEGT.

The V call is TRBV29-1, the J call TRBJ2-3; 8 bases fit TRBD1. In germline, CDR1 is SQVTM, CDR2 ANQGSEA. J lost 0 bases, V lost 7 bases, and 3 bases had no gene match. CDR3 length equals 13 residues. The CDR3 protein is CSGRQGSTDTQYF. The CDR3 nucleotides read TGCAGCGGAAGACAGGGGAGCACAGATACGCAGTATTTT.

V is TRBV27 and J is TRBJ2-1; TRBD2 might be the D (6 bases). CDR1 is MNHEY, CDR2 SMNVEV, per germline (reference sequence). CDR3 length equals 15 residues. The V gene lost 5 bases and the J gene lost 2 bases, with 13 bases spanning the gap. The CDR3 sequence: CASSPGTGAYNEQFF. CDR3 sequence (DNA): TGTGCCAGCAGTCCCGGGACGGGGGCCTACAATGAGCAGTTCTTC.

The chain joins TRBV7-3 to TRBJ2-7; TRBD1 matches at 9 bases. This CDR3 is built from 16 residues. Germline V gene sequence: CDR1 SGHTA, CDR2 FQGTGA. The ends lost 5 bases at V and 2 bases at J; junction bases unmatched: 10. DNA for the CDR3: TGTGCCAGCAGCGAGAAGGGACAGGGTAACGCCTACGAGCAGTACTTC. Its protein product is CASSEKGQGNAYEQYF.

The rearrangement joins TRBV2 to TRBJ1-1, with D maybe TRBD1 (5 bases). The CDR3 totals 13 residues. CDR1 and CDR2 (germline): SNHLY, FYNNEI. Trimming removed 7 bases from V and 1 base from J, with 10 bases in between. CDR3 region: CASNSDRNTEAFF. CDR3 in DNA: TGTGCCAGCAACTCAGACAGGAACACTGAAGCTTTCTTT.

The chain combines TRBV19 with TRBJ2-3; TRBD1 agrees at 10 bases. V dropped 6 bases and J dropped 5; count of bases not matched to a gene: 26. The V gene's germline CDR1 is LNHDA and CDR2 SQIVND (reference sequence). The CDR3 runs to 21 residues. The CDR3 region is CASSTPSGQGIGGAPGDTQYF. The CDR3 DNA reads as TGTGCCAGTAGCACACCCTCGGGACAGGGGATCGGCGGGGCCCCTGGAGATACGCAGTATTTT. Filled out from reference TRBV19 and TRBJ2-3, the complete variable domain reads DGGITQSPKYLFRKEGQNVTLSCEQNLNHDAMYWYRQDPGQGLRLIYYSQIVNDFQKGDIAEGYSVSREKKESFPLTVTSAQKNPTAFYLCASSTPSGQGIGGAPGDTQYFGPGTRLTVL.

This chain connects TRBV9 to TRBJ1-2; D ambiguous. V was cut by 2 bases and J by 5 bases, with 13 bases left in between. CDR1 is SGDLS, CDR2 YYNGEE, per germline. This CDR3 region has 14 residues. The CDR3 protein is CASSVREVPYGYTF. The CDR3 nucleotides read TGTGCCAGCAGCGTTCGTGAGGTCCCTTATGGCTACACCTTC.

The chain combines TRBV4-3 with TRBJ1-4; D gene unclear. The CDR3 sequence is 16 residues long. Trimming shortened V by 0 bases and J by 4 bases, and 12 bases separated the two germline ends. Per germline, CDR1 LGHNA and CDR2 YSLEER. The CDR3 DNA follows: TGCGCCAGCAGCCAAGATCTAGGCGGTATTAATGAAAAACTGTTTTTT. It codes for CASSQDLGGINEKLFF.

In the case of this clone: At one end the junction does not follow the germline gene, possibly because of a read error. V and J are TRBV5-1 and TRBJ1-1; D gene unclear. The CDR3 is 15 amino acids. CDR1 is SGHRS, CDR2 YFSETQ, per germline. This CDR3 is CASSSYPDGNSEAFF. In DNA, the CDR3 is TGCGCCAGCAGCTCGTACCCAGACGGGAACTCTGAAGCTTTCTTT.

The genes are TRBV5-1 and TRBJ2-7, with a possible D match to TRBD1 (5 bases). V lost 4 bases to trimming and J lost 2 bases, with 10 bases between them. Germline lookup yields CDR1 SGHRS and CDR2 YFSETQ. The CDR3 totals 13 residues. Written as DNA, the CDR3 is TGCGCCAGCAGCATCCAGGGTACCTACGAGCAGTACTTC. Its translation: CASSIQGTYEQYF.

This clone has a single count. The CDR3: CAISELDRGSYEQYF. The CDR3 nucleotides are TGTGCCATCAGTGAGCTGGACAGGGGCTCCTACGAGCAGTACTTC. The rearrangement joins TRBV10-3 to TRBJ2-7, with 9 positions matching TRBD1. CDR1 and CDR2 (germline): ENHRY, SYGVKD. The V and J ends lost 2 bases and 0 bases, in that order; junction bases with no gene match: 2. This CDR3 contains 15 residues.

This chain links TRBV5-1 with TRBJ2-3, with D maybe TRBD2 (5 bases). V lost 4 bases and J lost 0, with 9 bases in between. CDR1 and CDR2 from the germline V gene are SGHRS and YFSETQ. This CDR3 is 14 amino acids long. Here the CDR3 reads CASSRGSSTDTQYF. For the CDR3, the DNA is TGCGCCAGCAGCCGCGGGTCCAGCACAGATACGCAGTATTTT.